This T cell receptor (beta chain) was profiled in a study of OX40 agonist ivuxolimab in advanced cancers. The assay was immunoSEQ multiplex PCR, and TCRdb's table has in-frame clones only and misses some. The sample yields 40,000 to 45,000 clones, approximately 84% seen once. The source material was CD4+ or CD8+ T cells sorted from blood, sampled in a trial of the OX40 agonist ivuxolimab. The sequence derives from an adult with an advanced solid tumor such as melanoma, head and neck, liver or kidney cancer.

This CDR3 is CASSLVTVPSNEKLFF. The CDR3 nucleotides are TGTGCCAGCAGCTTGGTGACAGTCCCTTCAAATGAAAAACTGTTTTTT. The chain joins TRBV5-6 to TRBJ1-4; possible D gene TRBD1, 5 bases. The CDR3 is 16 amino acids. The germline V gene has CDR1 SGHDT and CDR2 YYEEEE. V dropped 0 bases and J dropped 5 bases, with 14 bases sitting between them. The variable domain in full, with the rest retrieved from reference TRBV5-6 and TRBJ1-4, is DAGVTQSPTHLIKTRGQQVTLRCSPKSGHDTVSWYQQALGQGPQFIFQYYEEEERQRGNFPDRFSGHQFPNYSSELNVNALLLGDSALYLCASSLVTVPSNEKLFFGSGTQLSVL.